This T cell receptor (beta chain) derives from a study of blood T cell repertoires in COVID-19. Overall study context: Donors in the United States, Italy and Spain gave samples during acute or convalescent COVID-19. From T cells, B-cell-depleted T cells, or PBMCs came the material, which was cDNA or gDNA.

The length of the CDR3 is 14 residues. CDR1 KGHSH and CDR2 LQKENI come from the germline V gene. With 5 bases clipped from V and 5 bases from J, the junction kept 7 bases outside the gene matches. Using immunoSEQ multiplex PCR, the repertoire was profiled, and TCRdb retains in-frame clones only, with some absent. The sample yields under 35,000 clones, roughly 90% seen once. V usage is TRBV18 and J usage is TRBJ2-7; 9 bases agree with TRBD1. The material sequenced was peripheral blood. The sequence was collected from a human donor in a cohort sampled during active COVID-19. Here the CDR3 reads CASSLRQGVDEQYF. Written as DNA, the CDR3 is TGTGCCAGCTCATTACGACAGGGGGTAGACGAGCAGTACTTC.